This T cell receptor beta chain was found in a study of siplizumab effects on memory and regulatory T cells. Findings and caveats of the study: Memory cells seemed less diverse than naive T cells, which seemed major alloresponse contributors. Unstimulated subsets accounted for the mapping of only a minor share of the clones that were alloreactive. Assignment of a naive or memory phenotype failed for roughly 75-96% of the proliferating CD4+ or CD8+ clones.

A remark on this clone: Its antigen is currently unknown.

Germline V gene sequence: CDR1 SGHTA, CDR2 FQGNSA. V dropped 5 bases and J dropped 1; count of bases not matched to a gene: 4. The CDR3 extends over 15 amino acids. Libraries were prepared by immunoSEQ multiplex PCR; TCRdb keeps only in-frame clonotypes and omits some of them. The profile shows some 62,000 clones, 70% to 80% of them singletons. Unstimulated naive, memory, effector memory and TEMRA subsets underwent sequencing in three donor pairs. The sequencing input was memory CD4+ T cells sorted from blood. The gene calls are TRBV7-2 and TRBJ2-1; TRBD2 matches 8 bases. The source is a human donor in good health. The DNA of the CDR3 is TGTGCCAGCAGCCCGGGACTAGGGTCCTACAATGAGCAGTTCTTC. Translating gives CASSPGLGSYNEQFF.